This record concerns one TCR beta chain sequence. Generated by immunoSEQ multiplex PCR, the TCRdb table keeps only in-frame clones and is missing some. The profile shows about 2.1 million clones, 80% to 95% of them singletons. Positively selected for CCR7, the CD45RO-negative cells used as naive CD8 cells excluded terminally differentiated effector memory CD45RA+ cells. The sample comes from a study of shared clonotypes between healthy human individuals. The sequenced sample consisted of naive CD8+ T cells from PBMCs. The clonotype comes from a man aged 18-30 years in good health. Some clones in this sample may be carry-over from other donors' samples.

The CDR3 region has the DNA TGTGCCAGCAGCTTCGGCGGCAATCAGCCCCAGCATTTT. This encodes CASSFGGNQPQHF. The rearrangement uses TRBV13 and TRBJ1-5; D call uncertain. The ends were cut back, 3 bases at V and 2 bases at J, with 5 bases in the middle. This CDR3 is built from 13 residues. Germline V CDR1 and CDR2: PRHDT, FYEKMQ (reference sequence).